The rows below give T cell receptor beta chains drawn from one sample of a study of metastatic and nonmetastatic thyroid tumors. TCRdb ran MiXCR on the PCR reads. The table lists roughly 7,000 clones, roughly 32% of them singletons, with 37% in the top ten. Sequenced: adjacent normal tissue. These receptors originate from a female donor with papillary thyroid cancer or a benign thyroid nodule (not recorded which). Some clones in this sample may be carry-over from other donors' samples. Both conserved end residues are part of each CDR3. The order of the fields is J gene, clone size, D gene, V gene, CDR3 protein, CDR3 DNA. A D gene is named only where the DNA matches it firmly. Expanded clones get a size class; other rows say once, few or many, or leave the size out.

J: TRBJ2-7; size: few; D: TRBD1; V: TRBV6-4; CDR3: CASSYRGQGTYEQYF; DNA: TGTGCCAGCAGTTACCGAGGACAGGGAACCTACGAGCAGTACTTC
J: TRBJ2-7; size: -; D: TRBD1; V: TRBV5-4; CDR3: CASSLGGQGSYEQYF; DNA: TGTGCCAGCAGCTTGGGTGGACAGGGGTCGTACGAGCAGTACTTC
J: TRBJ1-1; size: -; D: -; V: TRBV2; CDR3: CASSPDMNTEAFF; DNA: TGTGCCAGCAGCCCCGACATGAACACTGAAGCTTTCTTT
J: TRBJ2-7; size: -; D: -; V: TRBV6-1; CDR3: CASSVELGDEQYF; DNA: TGTGCCAGCAGCGTAGAGCTAGGGGACGAGCAGTACTTC
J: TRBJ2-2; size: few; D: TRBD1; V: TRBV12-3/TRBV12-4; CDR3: CASSPGQGGAGELFF; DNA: TGTGCCAGCAGTCCAGGACAGGGGGGGGCCGGGGAGCTGTTTTTT
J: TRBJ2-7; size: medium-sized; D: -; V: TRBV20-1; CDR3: CSARDRVRPYEQYF; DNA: TGCAGTGCTAGAGATCGGGTGCGTCCCTACGAGCAGTACTTC
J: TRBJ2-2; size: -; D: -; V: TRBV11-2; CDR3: CASSLGMFLRETGELFF; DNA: TGTGCCAGCAGCTTAGGGATGTTTTTGAGGGAGACCGGGGAGCTGTTTTTT
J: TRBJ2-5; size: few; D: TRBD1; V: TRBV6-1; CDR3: CASSDRGLKTQYF; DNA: TGTGCCAGCTCTGACAGGGGGCTGAAGACCCAGTACTTC
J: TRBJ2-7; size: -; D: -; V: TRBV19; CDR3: CATRPLYGAYEQYF; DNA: TGTGCCACCCGACCTCTCTACGGTGCCTACGAGCAGTACTTC
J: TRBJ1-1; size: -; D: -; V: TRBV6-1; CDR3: CASRIGRAEAFF; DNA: TGTGCCAGCAGGATCGGACGGGCTGAAGCTTTCTTT
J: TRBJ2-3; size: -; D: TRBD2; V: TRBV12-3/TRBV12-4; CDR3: CASSSPSGRAGDTQYF; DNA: TGTGCCAGCAGTAGCCCTAGCGGGAGGGCCGGGGATACGCAGTATTTT
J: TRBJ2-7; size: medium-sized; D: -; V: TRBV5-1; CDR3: CATRRNSETAYEQYF; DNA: TGCGCCACCCGGCGTAACAGTGAAACGGCCTACGAGCAGTACTTC
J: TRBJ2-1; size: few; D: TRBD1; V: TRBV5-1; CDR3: CASSLEGRGQDEQFF; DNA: TGCGCCAGCAGCTTGGAGGGCAGGGGGCAGGATGAGCAGTTCTTC
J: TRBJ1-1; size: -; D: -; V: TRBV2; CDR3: CASRIFSELNTEAFF; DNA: TGTGCCAGCAGAATCTTCAGCGAACTGAACACTGAAGCTTTCTTT
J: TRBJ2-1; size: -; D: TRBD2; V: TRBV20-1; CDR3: CSARVTGGRNEQFF; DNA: TGCAGTGCTAGAGTAACGGGGGGGCGGAATGAGCAGTTCTTC
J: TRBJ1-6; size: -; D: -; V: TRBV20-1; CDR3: CSARSAGSSNSPLHF; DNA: TGCAGTGCTAGATCGGCAGGGAGTAGTAATTCACCGCTCCACTTT
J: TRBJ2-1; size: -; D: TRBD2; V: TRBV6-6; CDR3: CAISYMGLAAYNEQFF; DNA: TGTGCCATCAGTTATATGGGACTAGCGGCTTACAATGAGCAGTTCTTC
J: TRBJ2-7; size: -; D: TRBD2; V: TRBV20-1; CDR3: CSARSERGLTYEQYF; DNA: TGCAGTGCTAGATCCGAGCGGGGCTTAACCTACGAGCAGTACTTC
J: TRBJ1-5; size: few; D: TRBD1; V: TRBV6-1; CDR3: CASSQGQGPQNQPQHF; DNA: TGTGCCAGCAGTCAAGGACAGGGCCCACAGAATCAGCCCCAGCATTTT
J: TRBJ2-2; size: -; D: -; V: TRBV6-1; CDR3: CASSSSNTGELFF; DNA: TGTGCCAGCAGTTCATCAAACACCGGGGAGCTGTTTTTT
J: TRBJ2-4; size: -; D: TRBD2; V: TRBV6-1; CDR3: CASGPKGLGYQYF; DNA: TGTGCCAGCGGTCCCAAGGGACTAGGCTACCAGTACTTC
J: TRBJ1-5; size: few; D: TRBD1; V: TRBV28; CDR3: CASSDRGGGYQPQHF; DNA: TGTGCCAGCAGCGACAGGGGCGGCGGGTATCAGCCCCAGCATTTT
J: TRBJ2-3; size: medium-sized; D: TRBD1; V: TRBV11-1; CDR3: CASSSLTGEGTDTQYF; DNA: TGTGCCAGCAGCTCCTTGACAGGGGAAGGAACAGATACGCAGTATTTT
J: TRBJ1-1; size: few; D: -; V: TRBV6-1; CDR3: CASSEVGDTEAFF; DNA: TGTGCCAGCAGTGAAGTGGGGGACACTGAAGCTTTCTTT
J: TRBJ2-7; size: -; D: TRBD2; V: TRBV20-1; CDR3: CSATGGSYEQYF; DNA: TGCAGTGCTACGGGGGGCTCCTACGAGCAGTACTTC
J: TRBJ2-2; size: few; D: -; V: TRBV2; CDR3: CASSRGTGELFF; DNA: TGTGCCAGCAGTAGAGGGACCGGGGAGCTGTTTTTT
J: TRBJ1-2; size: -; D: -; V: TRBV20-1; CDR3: CSAKSANNYGYTF; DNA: TGCAGTGCTAAGTCGGCAAATAACTATGGCTACACCTTC
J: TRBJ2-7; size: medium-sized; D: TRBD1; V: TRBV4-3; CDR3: CASSHTGGSGEQYF; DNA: TGCGCCAGCAGCCATACAGGGGGGAGCGGCGAGCAGTACTTC
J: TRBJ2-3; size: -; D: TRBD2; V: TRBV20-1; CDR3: CSARDQRRLAGFGTDTQCF; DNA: TGCAGTGCTAGAGATCAGCGTCGACTAGCGGGATTTGGGACAGATACGCAGTGTTTT
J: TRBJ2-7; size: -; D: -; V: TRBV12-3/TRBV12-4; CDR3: CASSVGQTGVYEQYF; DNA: TGTGCCAGCAGTGTCGGACAGACCGGAGTTTACGAGCAGTACTTC
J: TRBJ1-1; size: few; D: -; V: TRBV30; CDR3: CAWSVGRGSEAFF; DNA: TGTGCCTGGAGTGTCGGCAGGGGAAGTGAAGCTTTCTTT
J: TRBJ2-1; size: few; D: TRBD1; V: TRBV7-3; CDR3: CASSLRQGVRDEQFF; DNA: TGTGCCAGCAGCTTACGACAGGGGGTCCGGGATGAGCAGTTCTTC
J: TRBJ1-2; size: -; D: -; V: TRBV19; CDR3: CASIQGADYGYTF; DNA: TGTGCCAGTATACAGGGCGCGGACTATGGCTACACCTTC
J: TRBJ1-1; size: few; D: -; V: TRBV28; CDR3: CASSLLQSMNTEAFF; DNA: TGTGCCAGCAGTTTACTACAGTCCATGAACACTGAAGCTTTCTTT
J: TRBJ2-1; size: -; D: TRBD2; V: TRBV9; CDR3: CASSARTSSDEQFF; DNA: TGTGCCAGCAGCGCACGGACTAGCTCCGATGAGCAGTTCTTC
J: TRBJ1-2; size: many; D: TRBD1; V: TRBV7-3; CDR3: CASSPGQTSGDGYTF; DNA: TGTGCCAGCAGCCCGGGACAGACCAGTGGTGATGGCTACACCTTC
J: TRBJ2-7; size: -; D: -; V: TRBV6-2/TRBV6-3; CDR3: CASSYATIYEQYF; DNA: TGTGCCAGCAGTTACGCCACCATCTACGAGCAGTACTTC
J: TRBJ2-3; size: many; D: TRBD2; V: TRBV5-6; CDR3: CASSLESGRYTDTQYF; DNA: TGTGCCAGCAGCTTGGAAAGCGGGAGATACACAGATACGCAGTATTTT
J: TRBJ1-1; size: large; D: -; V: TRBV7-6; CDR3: CASSLQLNTEAFF; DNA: TGTGCCAGCAGCTTACAGCTGAACACTGAAGCTTTCTTT
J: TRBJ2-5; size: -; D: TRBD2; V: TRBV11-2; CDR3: CASSHRLAGAPSQETQYF; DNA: TGTGCCAGCAGCCACAGACTAGCGGGGGCGCCGAGCCAAGAGACCCAGTACTTC
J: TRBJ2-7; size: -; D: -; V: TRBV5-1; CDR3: CASSLLRGSEQYF; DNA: TGCGCCAGCAGCTTACTTAGAGGCTCCGAGCAGTACTTC
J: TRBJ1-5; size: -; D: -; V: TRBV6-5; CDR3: CASSARPGEEPQHF; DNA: TGTGCCAGCAGTGCCCGGCCAGGGGAAGAACCCCAGCATTTT
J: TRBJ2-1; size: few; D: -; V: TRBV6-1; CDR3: CASTKGVGAYNEQFF; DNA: TGTGCCAGCACCAAGGGCGTCGGCGCCTACAATGAGCAGTTCTTC
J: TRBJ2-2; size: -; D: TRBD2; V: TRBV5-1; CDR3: CASSQGHSGNPGELFF; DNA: TGCGCCAGCAGTCAGGGACATAGCGGGAATCCCGGGGAGCTGTTTTTT
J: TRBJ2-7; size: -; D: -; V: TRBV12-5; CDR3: CASGVGLIYEQYF; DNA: TGTGCTAGTGGTGTAGGACTGATCTACGAGCAGTACTTC
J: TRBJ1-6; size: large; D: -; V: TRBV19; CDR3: CASSMGEGSPLHF; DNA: TGTGCCAGTAGTATGGGTGAGGGGTCACCCCTCCACTTT
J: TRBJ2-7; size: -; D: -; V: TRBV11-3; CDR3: CASSLDGSRELSEQYF; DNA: TGTGCCAGCAGCTTAGATGGGTCAAGAGAGCTATCCGAGCAGTACTTC
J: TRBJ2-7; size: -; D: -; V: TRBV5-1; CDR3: CASSGTGDREQYF; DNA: TGCGCCAGCAGCGGGACGGGGGATAGAGAGCAGTACTTC
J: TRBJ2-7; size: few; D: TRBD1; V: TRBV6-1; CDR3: CASPRDRDYEQYF; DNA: TGTGCCAGCCCCCGTGACAGGGATTACGAGCAGTACTTC
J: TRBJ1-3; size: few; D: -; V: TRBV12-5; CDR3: CASGLVLIWGSGNTIYF; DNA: TGTGCTAGTGGTTTGGTACTTATATGGGGTAGTGGAAACACCATATATTTT
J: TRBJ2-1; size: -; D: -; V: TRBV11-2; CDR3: CASSRRSGSNPSYNEQFF; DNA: TGTGCCAGCAGCAGACGTAGCGGCTCGAACCCTTCCTACAATGAGCAGTTCTTC
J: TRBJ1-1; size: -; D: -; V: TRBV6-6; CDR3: CASSYSKVFHEAFF; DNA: TGTGCCAGCAGTTACTCCAAGGTCTTCCATGAAGCTTTCTTT
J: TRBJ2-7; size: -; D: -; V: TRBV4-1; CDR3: CASSRGTDTSYEQYF; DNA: TGCGCCAGCAGCCGCGGGACAGATACTTCCTACGAGCAGTACTTC